This TCR beta chain was observed in a study of cytomegalovirus exposure and HLA in healthy donors (dated by TCRdb to 2017 to 2019). Regarding the study in general: An earlier analysis of approximately 640 of the donors reported about 250 Gb of sequence data and more than 90 million unique TCR beta sequences from approximately 180 million T cells. An early release that covered some 630 HLA-typed donors contained around 300 gigabases of sequencing data and tens of millions of unique TCR sequences. Of the 300 to 500 genotyped donors, 70% to 90% were placed in the genetic ancestry cluster associated with self-reported Caucasian donors. The study aimed to test whether cataloging public T cell receptors could reveal signatures of past pathogen exposure. The T cell repertoires of 666 subjects were profiled by immunosequencing and related to cytomegalovirus serostatus. In addition to the first cohort of approximately 670 subjects, a separate validation cohort of about 120 different subjects was used. High-throughput TCR immunosequencing, statistical association of individual TCRs with disease status, and machine learning were combined to predict cytomegalovirus infection status. A later analysis re-examined previously published TCR beta repertoires from several hundred donors and added high-resolution HLA genotyping to investigate patterns of TCR occurrence. The later analysis used no new phenotypic data to find candidate immune exposures, relying instead on TCR beta sequences and their occurrence across donors. An earlier analysis of approximately 500 of the donors applied high-throughput TCR beta sequencing to assess whether each TCR beta V gene segment acted as functional or pseudogenic. Alongside the repertoire data, information on donor age, sex, ethnicity and CMV serostatus was compiled. In a later genetic analysis, genome-wide SNP genotypes for about three fifths of the 666 donors were used, and that subset was treated as a discovery cohort. All discovery cohort repertoires had been generated on a single sequencing platform. HLA typing included class I and class II loci at four-digit resolution. The number of typed donors differed by locus: about 620-640 for A, B, C, DRB1 and DQB1; approximately 520 for DQA1; approximately 600 for DPA1; and roughly 470 for DPB1. Several DR-DQ haplotypes were treated as single units for association and clustering because of strong linkage in the cohort. Among roughly 400 genotyped donors of the cohort, an average of around 240,000 unique TCR beta nucleotide sequences was sequenced per donor, of which about 19% were non-productive.

Overall study results and their limits: In a later analysis, around 17,000 TCR beta sequences were associated with specific HLA alleles at a false discovery rate of 0.05. According to a later genetic analysis, donors in an Asian-associated ancestry cluster had fewer N-insertions in productive TCRs than the approximately 700-donor mean. According to a later analysis, TCR association rates differed among HLA loci, with DRB1 alleles showing the most associated TCRs and HLA-C alleles showing the fewest. Most TCR sequences were seen in very few donors, while some public TCRs were found in many individuals. Sequencing depth was assumed to be roughly uniform across donors in the presence/absence analyses, though that assumption may not hold. According to a later analysis, most CMV-associated TCR beta chains appeared to be HLA-restricted, and the HLA associations seemed to be driven largely by CMV exposure. Linkage disequilibrium might explain the correlated functional status among segregating V segments, but an unknown experimental factor could not be excluded. Several of the top co-occurrence clusters appeared to be linked to parvovirus B19, influenza, CMV and Epstein-Barr virus, according to a later analysis. Strong co-occurrence of HLA alleles, especially DR and DQ, made assigning TCR associations to individual alleles difficult. Some IMGT-functional V segments, including TRBV6-2 and TRBV6-3, could not be distinguished by the 87-base-pair reads and were therefore excluded. Because counts were too low, some 16 rarely observed V segments, including chromosome 9 orphons, were excluded from the earlier analysis of around 590 of the donors. An association between a missense DCLRE1C variant and V-gene and J-gene trimming of TCR beta chains was found in a later genetic analysis and replicated in an independent cohort. The only immune exposure information available for the cohort was CMV serostatus. The classifier was reported to diagnose cytomegalovirus status with high specificity and sensitivity in both the original and validation cohorts. The authors suggested that the approach could potentially be extended to other disease states and immunological phenotypes. An earlier analysis of around 540 of the donors showed that most TCR beta V segments appeared in productive rearrangements either about 90% or about 30% of the time, which broadly matched IMGT annotations. Because HLA typing was unavailable for some donors at each locus, only the typed subset was used in association tests. Only TCR beta chains were sequenced in this cohort, and the absence of alpha or paired-chain data limited detectable features. A few of the identified cytomegalovirus-associated TCR beta chains were confirmed in vitro to be specific for cytomegalovirus antigens. In a later analysis, HLA-associated TCR beta chains showed more clonal expansion and lower generation probabilities than non-associated chains that were equally common. A further reported finding was that TCR beta sequences accurately predicted the HLA-A and HLA-B alleles for most subjects in the first cohort. The sequencing pipeline was judged likely to have produced a cluster of highly shared sequence variants as a technical artifact. A total of about 150 TCR beta chains were listed by the study as associated with cytomegalovirus.

The library was prepared using the immunoSEQ multiplex PCR assay. For the multiplex PCR, a mixture combining 60 forward primers for TCR Vbeta segments and 13 reverse primers for TCR Jbeta segments was used. The CDR3 region of rearranged TCR beta genes was amplified from genomic DNA by a multiplex PCR assay. The Illumina HiSeq System was used to sequence the amplified TCR beta libraries as 87-base-pair reads. Regarding the original processing steps: A later analysis counted some 80 million unique TCR beta chains across the 700 or so repertoires, and roughly 11 million of these chains were shared by at least two donors. To remove PCR and sequencing errors, raw reads were error-corrected and collapsed into unique sequences using a nearest-neighbor algorithm that merged closely related sequences. V, D and J gene segments were assigned by aligning CDR3 sequences to IMGT reference sequences. For a sequence to be retained, a match of at least six nucleotides was required to both a V gene segment and a J gene segment. Rearrangements were called productive when the CDR3 lacked stop codons and stayed in frame with V and J; all others were non-productive. CDR3 was defined by IMGT convention, running from the second conserved V-encoded cysteine to the conserved J-encoded phenylalanine. In an earlier analysis of roughly 610 of the donors, sequences lacking an unambiguous match to a single V gene segment were excluded. In an earlier analysis of 587 of the donors, V segments were called functional above 56.7% productive rearrangements and were called segregating when the between-donor standard deviation exceeded 5%. To diagnose cytomegalovirus status from the catalog of TCR beta chain sequences, a statistical classification framework was built. A later analysis assigned V and J genes by comparing TCR nucleotide sequences with IMGT/GENE-DB human TR gene sequences. Using the TCRdist pipeline, a later analysis assigned CDR3 sequences along with most-parsimonious VDJ recombination scenarios. In a later analysis, each TCR beta chain was defined by its CDR3 amino acid sequence together with its V-gene family, and reads lacking a unique V-gene family were excluded. In a later analysis, 500 to 700 highly shared, low-generation-probability nucleotide sequences were removed to address suspected cross-contamination and a sequencing artifact. In a later analysis, a clonal expansion index for each public chain was calculated from normalized within-repertoire ranks of inferred template counts. Generation probabilities in a later analysis came from a VDJ recombination model fitted to out-of-frame rearrangements, and those results were checked against IGoR. A later analysis scored TCR-TCR, TCR-HLA and TCR-CMV co-occurrence with hypergeometric tests, applying a repertoire-size bias correction to TCR pairs. In a later analysis, false discovery rates were estimated by permuting HLA or CMV assignments 20 times. In a later analysis, co-occurring TCRs were grouped using DBSCAN, and TCRdist sequence similarity was added for clustering within HLA-allele-positive subsets. Repertoires with fewer than 30,000 or more than 120,000 public chains were left out of co-occurrence clustering, as were about five repertoires with anomalous nucleotide sharing. What TCRdb holds here is the immuneACCESS table cut down to in-frame rearrangements. Part of the clones is not present; checked against another copy, under half of the missing clones reflect an unresolved V gene, and the others are unexplained. From that table come the V and J calls and clone size; the DNA was used to work out D and trimming. The sample table includes some 200,000 clones. The ten largest account for approximately 6.4% of the sample.

Trimming leaves V shorter by 5 bases and J shorter by 8 bases, with the junction holding 6 bases beyond the gene matches. CDR1 and CDR2, looked up from the germline V gene (reference sequence), are MNHEY and SMNVEV. Including cysteine and phenylalanine, the CDR3 has 14 amino acids. Of all the DNA, just the CDR3 is kept, 42 bases in frame from base 1. Of note for this clone: The antigen this receptor binds is unknown.

The cohort consisted of fewer than 700 healthy bone marrow donors. All cohort members were sampled while nominally healthy, although unrecorded immune exposures were likely present. The donor tested CMV seronegative, placing the donor among the 352 seronegative members of the cohort. Every donor gave a peripheral blood sample, and the peripheral blood mononuclear cells from that sample were used for TCR beta sequencing. The Qiagen DNeasy Blood Extraction Kit was used to extract genomic DNA from the blood cell samples. This sequence was found in a man aged 25-40 years in good health and CMV-seronegative. The rearranged chain carries TRBV27 and TRBJ1-4, with 9 central nucleotides matching TRBD1. Sample: PBMCs. The bases read TGTGCCAGCAGTGGGACAGGGCTGGCAGAAAAACTGTTTTTT. Its protein product is CASSGTGLAEKLFF.